The rows below give T cell receptor beta chains drawn from one sample of a study of T cell changes during pregnancy in multiple sclerosis. Using immunoSEQ multiplex PCR, the repertoire was profiled, and TCRdb retains in-frame clones only, with some absent. The sample consists of 70,000 to 95,000 clones, 70% to 90% of them appearing once. The sequencing used peripheral blood, collected before pregnancy. The receptors here all came from a female donor with multiple sclerosis, enrolled in a pregnancy study. Each CDR3 is given with its conserved first and last residue. A D gene is named only where the DNA matches it firmly.

v_call,d_call,j_call,cdr3_aa
TRBV7-3,.,TRBJ1-2,CASSPGGGQGRGGYTF
TRBV5-4,.,TRBJ1-4,CASSLRGEKLFF
TRBV25-1,.,TRBJ1-6,CASSERTADNSPLHF
TRBV29-1,TRBD1,TRBJ2-5,CSVQGQGGLETQYF
TRBV2,.,TRBJ1-2,CASSQYSDGYTF
TRBV30,TRBD1,TRBJ1-2,CAWSVPGQEVSAGYTF
TRBV6-1,TRBD1,TRBJ2-1,CASGPSRTGGNEQFF
TRBV2,TRBD2,TRBJ2-5,CASRSTRGGGETQYF
TRBV5-5,.,TRBJ1-5,CASSWGENQPQHF
TRBV29-1,.,TRBJ1-1,CSVEPGMNTEAFF
TRBV23-1,.,TRBJ1-2,CASSLRGVAITTSCGYGYTF
TRBV9,.,TRBJ1-5,CASSVGGEDQPQHF
TRBV9,TRBD2,TRBJ2-1,CASSVGSGAYNEQFF
TRBV18,.,TRBJ1-5,CASSPGQANQPQHF
TRBV2,.,TRBJ1-5,CASGAEGPQHF
TRBV7-2,TRBD1,TRBJ1-2,CASSLAGQGPYGYTF
TRBV6-1,TRBD1,TRBJ2-1,CASSVEGQSYNEQFF
TRBV7-3,.,TRBJ1-1,CASSLTGQTNTEAFF
TRBV11-2,.,TRBJ1-4,CASSLAAGWSTNEKLFF
TRBV19,.,TRBJ1-2,CASRTNRDGYTF
TRBV2,TRBD1,TRBJ1-2,CASRTETGDYGYTF
TRBV7-7,TRBD2,TRBJ2-1,CASSQGLVSYNEQFF
TRBV9,.,TRBJ2-1,CASSPRTLVGNEQFF
TRBV10-1,TRBD2,TRBJ2-3,CASSSTSGAPDTQYF
TRBV2,.,TRBJ2-2,CASCAVFGTGELFF
TRBV4-3,TRBD2,TRBJ2-7,CASSQELAGAYEQYF
TRBV18,.,TRBJ2-4,CASSPNDRLVAKNIQYF
TRBV28,.,TRBJ2-7,CASRPGTPSYEQYF
TRBV7-9,.,TRBJ1-4,CASSLVVGTTTNEKLFF
TRBV4-1,.,TRBJ1-2,CASSHPSPGTLFYGYTF
TRBV5-4,.,TRBJ2-1,CASSLAGGAQFF
TRBV9,.,TRBJ2-1,CASSVAWISDSGYNEQFF
TRBV2,TRBD2,TRBJ2-1,CASSEVGSSLAANEQFF
TRBV19,TRBD2,TRBJ2-7,CASSVLAGGYEQYF
TRBV5-1,TRBD2,TRBJ2-2,CASGTMNTGELFF
TRBV2,TRBD1,TRBJ1-1,CASRSRGSNTEAFF
TRBV10-3,.,TRBJ1-2,CAISDYSYGYTF
TRBV11-3,TRBD2,TRBJ2-3,CASSLPGGGTDTQYF
TRBV10-1,.,TRBJ2-1,CASSESPSYNEQFF
TRBV4-3,.,TRBJ1-1,CASSHQGGMNTEAFF
TRBV30,TRBD1,TRBJ1-2,CAWNRGPNYGYTF
TRBV5-6,.,TRBJ1-4,CASSMPGLNEKLFF
TRBV18,TRBD1,TRBJ2-7,CASSPPGQPSYEQYF
TRBV15,TRBD1,TRBJ1-1,CATSEMSGGAAFF
TRBV6-1,.,TRBJ1-6,CASSEGANSPLHF